This TCR beta chain came from a study of shared clonotypes between healthy human individuals. Sequenced by immunoSEQ multiplex PCR; TCRdb stores in-frame clones only, minus some. The sample shows roughly 500,000 clones, over 70% of them seen only once. In its sample, this clone was seen once. The sequenced sample consisted of PBMCs. This TCR was recovered from a woman aged 40 to 55 in good health. Some clones in this sample may be carry-over from other donors' samples.

The CDR3, as DNA: TGTGCCAGCAGCGTACAGGGAGGGCCGAGGACGTACAATGAGCAGTTCTTC. This codes for CASSVQGGPRTYNEQFF. The rearrangement uses TRBV9 and TRBJ2-1; 7 positions match TRBD2. The germline V gene has CDR1 SGDLS and CDR2 YYNGEE. The CDR3 totals 17 residues. Trimming cost V 1 base and J 4 bases; bases outside gene matches: 11.